This T cell receptor (beta chain) was retrieved from a study of T-cell reconstitution after alpha-beta-depleted transplantation in children. The V gene's germline CDR1 is MNHEY and CDR2 SVGEGT. There are 12 residues in the CDR3. V was pared by 4 bases and J by 12 bases, with 15 bases between. Unique molecular identifiers were used to barcode this TCRbeta library. TCRdb reanalysed the PCR reads using MiXCR and keeps one entry per CDR3 protein. Among 700,000 to 950,000 distinct CDR3 sequences listed, approximately 15% were seen once. Material: PBMCs, mostly from graft donor cells, obtained 360 days after TCRalphabeta/CD19-depleted stem cell transplant. The chain carries TRBV6-2 or TRBV6-3 and TRBJ1-1; no definite D call. The receptor was isolated from a male patient younger than 18 who had a stem cell transplant for acute lymphoblastic leukemia, so the T cells may come from the graft donor. The CDR3 bases are TGTGCCAGCAGTTTGGGGATGGCCTGGTCTTTCTTT. Translating gives CASSLGMAWSFF.